The TCR beta chain under discussion was sequenced for a study of blood T cells in healthy people across ages. This clonotype appeared many times. Its antigen remains unidentified. A second PCR, run for about 6 to 11 cycles, used a sample-barcoded 5' primer plus a J-beta primer mix. Using its own MiXCR run on the 5' RACE reads, TCRdb lists one record per CDR3 protein. The repertoire has hundreds of thousands of distinct CDR3 sequences, about 55% of them found once; the top ten carry 51%. Whole-study findings and limits: Significant beta diversity loss was already apparent by age approximately 37, declining roughly linearly. The study found more naive CD4+ cells and higher diversity in long-lived than aged donors. Not knowing donor CMV status may have confounded expanded clonotype changes.

The clonotype originates from a man between 60 and 75 years old in good health. The material sequenced was blood.

The CDR3 region is CASSTGSAFF. CDR3 nucleotides: TGTGCCAGCAGCACAGGATCAGCTTTCTTT. The rearrangement joins TRBV6-1 to TRBJ1-1; TRBD1 is a possible D gene (5 bases). Germline V gives CDR1 MNHNS, CDR2 SASEGT. The CDR3 length is 10 residues. V gave up 6 bases and J gave up 10 bases, with 9 bases separating them.